A single sample is the source of the 2 T cell receptor beta chains below, sequenced in a study of identical twins. MiXCR, run by TCRdb on the 5' RACE reads, gives a single entry per CDR3 protein. Found here are nearly 250,000 distinct CDR3 sequences, about 7% of them singletons; the top ten hold about 3.6%. This sample was also put to use in a study of yellow fever vaccine responses in identical twins.

The sample consisted of memory (CD45RO+) T cells sorted from blood. Receptors originate from a woman under 30 in good health.

This clonotype has ten or more counts. This sequence joins TRBV29-1 and TRBJ2-1; TRBD2 agrees at 11 bases. This CDR3 is built from 16 residues. CDR1 is SQVTM and CDR2 is ANQGSEA in the germline V gene. V was clipped by 7 bases and J by 4 bases; unmatched bases: 12. In DNA form, the CDR3 reads TGCAGCGCCCGTGATTCCGGGACTAGCGGATACAATGAGCAGTTCTTC. Amino acid sequence: CSARDSGTSGYNEQFF.

This clonotype was observed many times. The chain carries TRBV10-3 and TRBJ2-7; a possible D gene is TRBD1 (6 bases). The CDR3 sequence is 12 residues long. Germline CDR1 reads ENHRY; CDR2 reads SYGVKD. The V end lost 11 bases, the J end lost 1 base, and 12 bases lay between the germline ends. Here the CDR3 reads CASNTGSYEQYF. The CDR3 DNA reads TGTGCCTCAAACACAGGGTCCTACGAGCAGTACTTC.